Each of the 18 T cell receptor beta chains below was sequenced from the same sample in a study of shared clonotypes between healthy human individuals. Naive CD8 cells, CD45RO-negative and positively selected for CCR7, excluded terminally differentiated effector memory CD45RA+ cells. TCRdb keeps only in-frame clones here, not all; method: immunoSEQ multiplex PCR. The table shows some 2,000,000 clones, with around 96% occurring only once. Sequenced material: naive CD8+ T cells sorted from blood. All receptors come from a man younger than 35 in good health.

This chain links TRBV27 with TRBJ2-7; tentative D call: TRBD1 (8 bases). Trimming removed 6 bases from V and 3 bases from J, with 12 bases in between. Germline loops: CDR1 MNHEY, CDR2 SMNVEV (reference sequence). The CDR3 runs to 13 residues. CDR3: CASRQGEGYEQYF. The CDR3 DNA reads TGTGCCAGCAGACAGGGGGAGGGCTACGAGCAGTACTTC.

In this sample, this clone turned up once. The chain joins TRBV5-6 to TRBJ1-5; 8 nucleotides line up with TRBD1. CDR3 length: 16 residues. Losses at the gene ends were 4 bases for V and 3 bases for J; bases not matched to a gene: 9. Per the germline V gene, CDR1 is SGHDT and CDR2 is YYEEEE. The CDR3 is CASSARTGLLNQPQHF. For the CDR3, the DNA is TGTGCCAGCAGCGCCCGGACAGGGCTCCTCAATCAGCCCCAGCATTTT.

The CDR3 reads CASGAETQYF. The DNA for the CDR3 is TGTGCCAGCGGCGCAGAGACCCAGTACTTC. This rearrangement joins TRBV11-2 to TRBJ2-5; D is ambiguous. Trimming took 8 bases from V and 4 from J, leaving 5 bases between them. CDR3 length: 10 amino acids. CDR1 and CDR2 (germline): SGHAT, FQNNGV.

As for this clone: The sample carries other DNA sequences with the same CDR3. CDR3 protein: CASSPRGSSYEQYF. The DNA of the CDR3 is TGTGCCAGCAGTCCACGGGGCAGCTCCTACGAGCAGTACTTC. V usage is TRBV6-1 and J usage is TRBJ2-7; D may match TRBD1 or TRBD2 (5 bases each). The CDR3 totals 14 residues. Germline assignment: CDR1 MNHNS and CDR2 SASEGT. With 5 bases removed from V and 0 bases from J, the gap between germline ends came to 11 bases.

The genes are TRBV5-4 and TRBJ2-5; possibly TRBD2 for D (5 bases). The ends were cut back, 0 bases at V and 2 bases at J, with 11 bases in the middle. CDR1 is SGHNT, CDR2 YYREEE, per germline (reference sequence). The CDR3 is 15 amino acids. The CDR3 nucleotides read TGTGCCAGCAGCTTGGACGGACTCCATCAAGAGACCCAGTACTTC. Residues: CASSLDGLHQETQYF.

The gene calls are TRBV5-4 and TRBJ2-1; D remains unclear. Germline V CDR1 and CDR2: SGHNT, YYREEE (reference sequence). V was pared by 4 bases and J by 3 bases, with 11 bases between. This CDR3 comprises 14 residues. The CDR3: CASSPRLDYNEQFF. Written as DNA, the CDR3 is TGTGCCAGCAGCCCCCGACTGGACTACAATGAGCAGTTCTTC.

The chain has TRBV5-1 and TRBJ2-1; D gene ambiguous. Germline values: CDR1 SGHRS, CDR2 YFSETQ. Between the trimmed V and J ends, which lost 4 bases and 7 bases, there was a span of 24 bases. The CDR3 runs to 17 residues. The CDR3 nucleotides are TGCGCCAGCAGCGCCCCGGGTCTGGCTAGAAGGAGTAATGAGCAGTTCTTC. Its protein product is CASSAPGLARRSNEQFF.

This clone occurred once. This chain uses TRBV30 with TRBJ2-3, with 7 bases matching TRBD2. From germline, CDR1 is GTSNPN and CDR2 SVGIG (reference sequence). The CDR3 contains 15 residues. J gave up 2 bases and V 5 bases, and 10 bases lay outside the gene matches. The CDR3 protein is CAWDGLAAITDTQYF. CDR3 coding DNA: TGTGCCTGGGACGGGCTAGCGGCAATCACAGATACGCAGTATTTT.

A word on this clone: Other DNA sequences of this sample code for an identical CDR3. The gene calls are TRBV30 and TRBJ1-1; the match to TRBD1 covers 9 bases. In germline, CDR1 is GTSNPN, CDR2 SVGIG (reference sequence). CDR3 length: 12 amino acids. CDR3 sequence (DNA): TGTGCGTCGGACAGGGGGAACACTGAAGCTTTCTTT. This gives the protein CASDRGNTEAFF.

This clone has a single count. The V call is TRBV6-5, the J call TRBJ2-5; D unresolved. The germline gives CDR1 MNHEY, CDR2 SVGAGI. Trimming removed 8 bases from V and 3 bases from J, with 10 bases in between. The CDR3 has 12 amino acids. This CDR3 is CASESGEETQYF. DNA of the CDR3: TGTGCCAGCGAATCCGGAGAAGAGACCCAGTACTTC.

J is TRBJ2-5 and V is TRBV11-2; D is undetermined. V lost 6 bases and J 2 bases, leaving 10 bases between the germline ends. CDR3 length equals 13 residues. Germline loops: CDR1 SGHAT, CDR2 FQNNGV. This chain's CDR3 is CASRTTYQETQYF. DNA for the CDR3: TGTGCCAGCAGGACGACTTATCAAGAGACCCAGTACTTC.

This CDR3 reads CAISGPGQPIQETQYF. The CDR3 DNA is TGTGCCATCAGTGGACCGGGACAGCCGATCCAAGAGACCCAGTACTTC. The chain employs TRBV10-3 and TRBJ2-5; TRBD1 aligns across 7 bases. The V gene's germline CDR1 is ENHRY and CDR2 SYGVKD. The CDR3 runs 16 residues. V was clipped by 4 bases and J by 1 base; unmatched bases: 9.

The chain recombines TRBV6-5 with TRBJ2-7; 8 bases align to TRBD1. Germline CDR1 reads MNHEY; CDR2 reads SVGAGI. This CDR3 comprises 15 residues. V trimming: 3 bases; J trimming: 5 bases; junction bases outside the gene matches: 9. The CDR3 reads CASSYRTGLKDEQYF. For the CDR3, the DNA is TGTGCCAGCAGTTATCGGACAGGGCTTAAGGACGAGCAGTACTTC.

In the case of this clone: It may be a read error: a sequence one base away is much more abundant. Other DNA variants within this sample encode the same CDR3. This rearrangement joins TRBV30 to TRBJ1-1, with TRBD1 as a possible D gene (5 bases). CDR1 GTSNPN and CDR2 SVGIG come from the germline V gene (reference sequence). V lost 0 bases and J 2 bases, leaving 7 bases between the germline ends. This CDR3 has 13 residues. The CDR3 coding sequence is TGTGCCTGGAGTGTTGGGGGAAACACTGAAGCTTTCTTT. It is translated as CAWSVGGNTEAFF.

J is TRBJ2-3 and V is TRBV27, with D unclear. Trimming pared 2 bases from V and 2 bases from J, leaving 11 bases between. Germline V gene sequence: CDR1 MNHEY, CDR2 SMNVEV (reference sequence). This CDR3 has 15 residues. The CDR3 nucleotides are TGTGCCAGCAGTTTAATACGGGTCCCCACAGATACGCAGTATTTT. Translation gives CASSLIRVPTDTQYF.

The chain has TRBV7-3 and TRBJ2-1, with D perhaps TRBD2 (5 bases). V was trimmed by 5 bases and J by 4 bases, leaving 9 bases between them. The V gene's germline CDR1 is SGHTA and CDR2 FQGTGA. CDR3 length equals 13 residues. The DNA of the CDR3 is TGTGCCAGCAGCCGGACTGATTACAATGAGCAGTTCTTC. This encodes CASSRTDYNEQFF.

The chain uses TRBV29-1 and TRBJ1-2; 8 nucleotides match TRBD1. In germline, CDR1 is SQVTM, CDR2 ANQGSEA. CDR3 length: 13 amino acids. V lost 7 bases to trimming and J lost 4 bases; unmatched junction nucleotides: 8. In nucleotides, the CDR3 is TGCAGCGCTGGGACAGGTGCATCCTATGGCTACACCTTC. Its translation is CSAGTGASYGYTF.

The CDR3 sequence: CASSVGTGPAYGYTF. Written as DNA, the CDR3 is TGTGCCAGCAGCGTAGGGACAGGGCCTGCCTATGGCTACACCTTC. The chain uses TRBV9 and TRBJ1-2; 8 bases are a match to TRBD1. Losses at the gene ends were 0 bases for V and 4 bases for J; bases not matched to a gene: 5. The CDR3 consists of 15 residues. Germline CDR1 SGDLS, CDR2 YYNGEE.